The 21 T cell receptor beta chains presented below share a single source sample, sequenced in a study of identical twins. MiXCR, run by TCRdb on the 5' RACE reads, gives a single entry per CDR3 protein. The table records around 480,000 distinct CDR3 sequences, 13% to 15% of them present only once. The sample also formed part of further work on yellow fever vaccine responses in identical twins.

Source material: CD4+ T cells sorted from blood. The receptors originated from a woman aged 18-29 years in good health.

This clonotype has a handful of counts. The CDR3 is CASRGRANTGELFF. The DNA of the CDR3 is TGTGCCAGCAGAGGCAGGGCGAACACCGGGGAGCTGTTTTTT. The chain employs TRBV12-3 or TRBV12-4 and TRBJ2-2, with TRBD1 as a possible D gene (5 bases). V dropped 6 bases and J dropped 0 bases, with 8 bases sitting between them. CDR3 length: 14 residues.

The chain combines TRBV29-1 with TRBJ2-1, with D unclear. Germline V gives CDR1 SQVTM, CDR2 ANQGSEA. The CDR3 sequence is 11 residues long. The V end lost 4 bases, the J end lost 10 bases, and 11 bases lay between the germline ends. CDR3: CSVVGRDEQFF. The DNA for the CDR3 is TGCAGCGTTGTTGGACGAGACGAGCAGTTCTTC.

A few counts support this clonotype. This rearrangement joins TRBV5-1 to TRBJ1-1; D is possibly TRBD1 (5 bases). The ends were cut back, 0 bases at V and 4 bases at J, with 22 bases in the middle. This CDR3 region has 18 residues. Germline CDR1 and CDR2: SGHRS and YFSETQ. The CDR3 DNA reads as TGCGCCAGCAGCTTGGGTTCGGGGCAGGGTCAGTGGGGCACTGAAGCTTTCTTT. It is translated as CASSLGSGQGQWGTEAFF.

The sample holds a few counts of this clonotype. The chain has TRBV28 and TRBJ2-4; TRBD1 agrees at 8 bases. The trim removed 6 bases at V and 1 base at J, leaving 8 bases unmatched. The germline gives CDR1 MDHEN, CDR2 SYDVKM. This CDR3 spans 16 amino acids. The CDR3 region is CASSPGGERAKNIQYF. The CDR3 DNA follows: TGTGCCAGCAGCCCAGGGGGCGAGAGGGCCAAAAACATTCAGTACTTC.

This clonotype was detected many times. V usage is TRBV7-9 and J usage is TRBJ2-1; 11 bases fit TRBD2. The CDR3 totals 15 residues. Germline V gene data show CDR1 as SEHNR and CDR2 as FQNEAQ (reference sequence). V shed 5 bases and J 5 bases; nucleotides not matched to a gene: 5. In DNA form, the CDR3 reads TGTGCCAGCAGCAAGACTAGCGGGATCGACAATGAGCAGTTCTTC. Protein product: CASSKTSGIDNEQFF.

In its sample, this clonotype was seen a few times. V is TRBV7-8 and J is TRBJ2-7; 9 bases map to TRBD1. CDR1 SGHVS and CDR2 FQNEAQ come from the germline V gene. The CDR3 has 16 residues. The V and J ends lost 4 bases and 3 bases, in that order; junction bases with no gene match: 10. This chain's CDR3 is CASSSQAGTGIYEQYF. DNA for the CDR3: TGTGCCAGCAGCTCCCAGGCCGGGACAGGGATCTACGAGCAGTACTTC.

The rearrangement uses TRBV7-2 and TRBJ2-5; 13 positions match TRBD2. J gave up 3 bases and V 6 bases, and 10 bases lay outside the gene matches. CDR3 length equals 17 residues. Per the germline V gene, CDR1 is SGHTA and CDR2 is FQGNSA. CDR3 coding DNA: TGTGCCAGCAGACGGACTAGCGGGAGTGGCCGAAAAGAGACCCAGTACTTC. This gives the protein CASRRTSGSGRKETQYF. The variable domain in full, completed from reference TRBV7-2 and TRBJ2-5, reads GAGVSQSPSNKVTEKGKDVELRCDPISGHTALYWYRQSLGQGLEFLIYFQGNSAPDKSGLPSDRFSAERTGGSVSTLTIQRTQQEDSAVYLCASRRTSGSGRKETQYFGPGTRLLVL.

V usage is TRBV5-1 and J usage is TRBJ2-1; the D gene is possibly TRBD2 (6 bases). The CDR3 is made up of 15 amino acids. V gave up 4 bases and J gave up 1 base, with 12 bases separating them. Per germline, CDR1 SGHRS and CDR2 YFSETQ. CDR3 in amino acids: CASSVGGTSYNEQFF. The CDR3 nucleotides read TGCGCCAGCAGCGTGGGCGGGACTTCCTACAATGAGCAGTTCTTC.

The rearrangement joins TRBV20-1 to TRBJ1-6; the D gene is possibly TRBD1 (5 bases). V was cut by 0 bases and J by 8 bases, with 11 bases left in between. Germline V gene lookup returns CDR1 DFQATT and CDR2 SNEGSKA (reference sequence). The length of the CDR3 is 14 residues. The chain's CDR3 is CSARDSGQYSPLHF. CDR3 bases: TGCAGTGCTAGAGATTCAGGGCAATATTCACCCCTCCACTTT.

This clonotype came up a few times. The CDR3 protein is CAISESMEGGTQYF. The CDR3, as DNA: TGTGCCATCAGTGAGTCTATGGAGGGCGGGACCCAGTACTTC. This chain connects TRBV10-3 to TRBJ2-5; the D gene is possibly TRBD2 (6 bases). The germline V gene encodes CDR1 ENHRY and CDR2 SYGVKD. Trimming took off 0 bases at V and 7 bases at J, with 12 bases between the two ends. The CDR3 loop spans 14 amino acids.

Points on this clonotype: One junction end disagrees with the germline gene, perhaps due to a read error. The J gene is TRBJ2-7, the V gene TRBV20-1, with TRBD2 as a possible D gene (5 bases). Germline V gene data show CDR1 as DFQATT and CDR2 as SNEGSKA (reference sequence). CDR3 length: 16 residues. The DNA of the CDR3 is TGCAGTGCCAGAGGGAATACACCACACTCTAACTACGAGCAGTACTTC. Translated: CSARGNTPHSNYEQYF.

This rearrangement joins TRBV5-1 to TRBJ2-7; D gene ambiguous. The CDR3 loop spans 15 amino acids. Germline loops: CDR1 SGHRS, CDR2 YFSETQ. V was trimmed by 0 bases and J by 0 bases, leaving 10 bases between them. CDR3 nucleotides: TGCGCCAGCAGCTTGGCCCCAGCTAGCTCCTACGAGCAGTACTTC. Residues: CASSLAPASSYEQYF.

The chain joins TRBV5-1 to TRBJ2-3; 9 bases are shared with TRBD2. The CDR3 is made up of 16 amino acids. CDR1 and CDR2 from the germline V gene are SGHRS and YFSETQ. V lost 0 bases to trimming and J lost 4 bases; unmatched junction nucleotides: 6. CDR3 protein: CASSLAERGAADTQYF. The CDR3 DNA is TGCGCCAGCAGCTTGGCGGAGCGGGGGGCGGCAGATACGCAGTATTTT.

V is TRBV30 and J is TRBJ2-3; TRBD1 matches 10 bases. CDR1 and CDR2 from the germline V gene are GTSNPN and SVGIG (reference sequence). The length of the CDR3 is 15 residues. The ends lost 2 bases at V and 2 bases at J; junction bases unmatched: 4. The CDR3 protein is CAWSFGTGDTDTQYF. CDR3 DNA: TGTGCCTGGAGTTTCGGGACAGGGGACACAGATACGCAGTATTTT. The full variable domain, completed using reference TRBV30 and TRBJ2-3, is SQTIHQWPATLVQPVGSPLSLECTVEGTSNPNLYWYRQAAGRGLQLLFYSVGIGQISSEVPQNLSASRPQDRQFILSSKKLLLSDSGFYLCAWSFGTGDTDTQYFGPGTRLTVL.

This clonotype was counted ten times or more. The chain combines TRBV11-2 with TRBJ2-2; 9 bases agree with TRBD1. Germline CDR1 and CDR2: SGHAT and FQNNGV. V gave up 5 bases and J gave up 4 bases; unmatched junction bases: 17. The CDR3 is 19 amino acids. This chain's CDR3 is CASSPSVLTGTGFTGELFF. Here the CDR3 DNA reads TGTGCCAGCAGCCCATCGGTCTTAACCGGGACAGGGTTCACCGGGGAGCTGTTTTTT. The whole variable domain, filled in from reference TRBV11-2 and TRBJ2-2, reads EAGVAQSPRYKIIEKRQSVAFWCNPISGHATLYWYQQILGQGPKLLIQFQNNGVVDDSQLPKDRFSAERLKGVDSTLKIQPAKLEDSAVYLCASSPSVLTGTGFTGELFFGEGSRLTVL.

This chain connects TRBV7-3 to TRBJ1-5; D unresolved. Germline values: CDR1 SGHTA, CDR2 FQGTGA. The CDR3 length is 16 residues. V lost 5 bases and J lost 1, with 15 bases in between. The CDR3 here is CASSDGAGGSNQPQHF. CDR3 bases: TGTGCCAGCAGCGATGGAGCGGGTGGGAGCAATCAGCCCCAGCATTTT.

In this sample, this clonotype turned up a few times. The V call is TRBV20-1, the J call TRBJ1-5, with a weak D call TRBD1 (6 bases). Trimming cost V 0 bases and J 7 bases, with 13 bases left between them. CDR3 size: 14 residues. Germline CDR1 DFQATT, CDR2 SNEGSKA (reference sequence). In DNA, the CDR3 is TGCAGTGCTAGAGATCCAGGGGAGGGCCAGCCCCAGCATTTT. This codes for CSARDPGEGQPQHF.

This clonotype was seen a few times. The CDR3 region is CSARLHYEQYF. CDR3 coding DNA: TGCAGTGCAAGACTGCACTACGAGCAGTACTTC. The chain carries TRBV20-1 and TRBJ2-7; no definite D call. This CDR3 is 11 amino acids long. CDR1 is DFQATT and CDR2 is SNEGSKA in the germline V gene (reference sequence). Trimming stripped 6 bases from V and 3 bases from J, with 9 bases between.

A few counts support this clonotype. The gene calls are TRBV12-3 or TRBV12-4 and TRBJ1-6, with D maybe TRBD1 (6 bases). V was clipped by 2 bases and J by 8 bases, with 16 bases between them. The CDR3 runs to 16 residues. The CDR3 reads CASSLSGVGGDSPLHF. DNA of the CDR3: TGTGCCAGCAGTTTATCAGGGGTGGGTGGGGATTCACCCCTCCACTTT.

This clonotype was counted a few times. An end of the junction differs from the germline gene, which may be a read error. The chain joins TRBV30 to TRBJ2-1; D might be TRBD2 (5 bases). The CDR3 has 9 residues. Germline CDR1 reads GTSNPN; CDR2 reads SVGIG (reference sequence). The CDR3 sequence is CAFGPSIQF. The CDR3 DNA reads as TGTGCGTTTGGACCTAGCATTCAATTC.

The V call is TRBV11-2, the J call TRBJ1-4; no definite D call. The CDR3 length is 18 residues. From germline, CDR1 is SGHAT and CDR2 FQNNGV. V was clipped by 5 bases and J by 0 bases, with 19 bases between them. The CDR3 loop is CASSAHSREGPTNEKLFF. Here the CDR3 DNA reads TGTGCCAGCAGCGCTCATTCTCGGGAAGGGCCAACTAATGAAAAACTGTTTTTT.